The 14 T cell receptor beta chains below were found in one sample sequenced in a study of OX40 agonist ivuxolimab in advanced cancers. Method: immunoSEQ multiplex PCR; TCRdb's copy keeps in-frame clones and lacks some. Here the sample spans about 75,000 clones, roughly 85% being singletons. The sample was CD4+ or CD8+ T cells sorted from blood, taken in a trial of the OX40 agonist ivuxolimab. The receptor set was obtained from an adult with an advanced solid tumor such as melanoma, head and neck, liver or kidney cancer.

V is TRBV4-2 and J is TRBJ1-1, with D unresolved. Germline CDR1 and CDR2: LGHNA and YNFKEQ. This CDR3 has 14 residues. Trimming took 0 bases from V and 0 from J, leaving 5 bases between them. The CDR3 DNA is TGTGCCAGCAGCCAAGACGTGTTGAACACTGAAGCTTTCTTT. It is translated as CASSQDVLNTEAFF.

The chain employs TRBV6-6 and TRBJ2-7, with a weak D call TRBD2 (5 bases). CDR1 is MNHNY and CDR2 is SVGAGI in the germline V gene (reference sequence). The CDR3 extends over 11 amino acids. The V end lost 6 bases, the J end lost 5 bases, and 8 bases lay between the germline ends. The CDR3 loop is CASSPGDEQYF. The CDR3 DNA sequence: TGTGCCAGCAGCCCCGGGGACGAGCAGTACTTC.

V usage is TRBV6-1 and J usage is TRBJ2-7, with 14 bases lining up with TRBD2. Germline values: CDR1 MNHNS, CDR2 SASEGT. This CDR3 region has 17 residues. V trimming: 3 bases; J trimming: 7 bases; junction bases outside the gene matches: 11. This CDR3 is CASSDSGLAGVKVEQYF. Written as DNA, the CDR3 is TGTGCCAGCAGTGATTCGGGACTAGCGGGAGTTAAGGTAGAGCAGTACTTC.

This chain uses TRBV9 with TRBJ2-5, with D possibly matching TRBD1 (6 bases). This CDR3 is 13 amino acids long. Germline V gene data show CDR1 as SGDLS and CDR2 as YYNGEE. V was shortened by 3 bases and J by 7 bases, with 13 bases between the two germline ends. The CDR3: CASSEGQRGTQYF. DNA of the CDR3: TGTGCCAGCAGCGAAGGACAGAGGGGGACCCAGTACTTC.

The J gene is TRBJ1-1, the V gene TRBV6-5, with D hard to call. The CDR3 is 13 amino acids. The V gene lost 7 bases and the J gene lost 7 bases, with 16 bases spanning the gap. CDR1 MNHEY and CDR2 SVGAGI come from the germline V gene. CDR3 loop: CASTRFIAGEAFF. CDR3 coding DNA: TGTGCCAGCACCCGGTTTATCGCGGGTGAAGCTTTCTTT.

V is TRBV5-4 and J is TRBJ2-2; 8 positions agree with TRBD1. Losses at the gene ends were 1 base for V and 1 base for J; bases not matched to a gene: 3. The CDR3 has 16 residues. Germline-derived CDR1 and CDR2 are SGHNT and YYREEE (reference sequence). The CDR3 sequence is CASSLRTGQNTGELFF. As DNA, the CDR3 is TGTGCCAGCAGCTTGAGGACAGGGCAGAACACCGGGGAGCTGTTTTTT.

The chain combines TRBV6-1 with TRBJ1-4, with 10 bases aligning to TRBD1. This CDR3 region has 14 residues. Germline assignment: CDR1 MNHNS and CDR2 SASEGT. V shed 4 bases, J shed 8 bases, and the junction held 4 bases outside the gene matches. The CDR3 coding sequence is TGTGCCAGCAGTGGACAGGGGGCATACGAAAAACTGTTTTTT. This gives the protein CASSGQGAYEKLFF.

CDR3 residues: CASSHSGRGSYNEQFF. The DNA of the CDR3 is TGTGCCAGCAGTCATAGCGGGAGGGGCTCCTACAATGAGCAGTTCTTC. The genes are TRBV7-9 and TRBJ2-1; 11 bases match TRBD2. The V and J ends lost 6 bases and 0 bases, in that order; junction bases with no gene match: 4. From germline, CDR1 is SEHNR and CDR2 FQNEAQ (reference sequence). The length of the CDR3 is 16 residues.

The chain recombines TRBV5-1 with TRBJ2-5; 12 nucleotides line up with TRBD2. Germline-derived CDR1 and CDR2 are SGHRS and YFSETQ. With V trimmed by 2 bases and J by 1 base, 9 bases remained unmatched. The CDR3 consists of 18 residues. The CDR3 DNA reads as TGCGCCAGCAGCTTAACTAGCGGGGGGACCACCGCCCAAGAGACCCAGTACTTC. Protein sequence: CASSLTSGGTTAQETQYF.

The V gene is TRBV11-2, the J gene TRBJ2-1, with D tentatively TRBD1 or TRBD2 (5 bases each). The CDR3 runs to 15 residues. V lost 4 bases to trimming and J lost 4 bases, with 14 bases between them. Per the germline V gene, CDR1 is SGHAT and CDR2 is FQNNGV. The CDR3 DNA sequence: TGTGCCAGCAGCTGGATATGGGGGACGTACAATGAGCAGTTCTTC. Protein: CASSWIWGTYNEQFF.

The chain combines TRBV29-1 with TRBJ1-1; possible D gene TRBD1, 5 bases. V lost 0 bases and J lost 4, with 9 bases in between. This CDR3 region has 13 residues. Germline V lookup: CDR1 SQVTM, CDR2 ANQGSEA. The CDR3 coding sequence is TGCAGCGTTGAAGATGGGGGGGGCACTGAAGCTTTCTTT. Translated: CSVEDGGGTEAFF.

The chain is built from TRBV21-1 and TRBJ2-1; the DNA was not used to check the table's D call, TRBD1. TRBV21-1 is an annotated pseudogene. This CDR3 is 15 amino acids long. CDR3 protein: CASSNGTGSYNEQFF. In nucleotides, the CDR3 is TGTGCCAGCAGCAACGGGACAGGCTCCTACAATGAGCAGTTCTTC.

The CDR3 loop is CASSYTPTGNGEKLFF. Here the CDR3 DNA reads TGTGCCAGCAGTTATACCCCGACAGGGAATGGTGAAAAACTGTTTTTT. The gene calls are TRBV6-5 and TRBJ1-4, with 7 bases fitting TRBD1. J lost 7 bases, V lost 3 bases, and 11 bases had no gene match. CDR1 and CDR2 from the germline V gene are MNHEY and SVGAGI. The CDR3 totals 16 residues.

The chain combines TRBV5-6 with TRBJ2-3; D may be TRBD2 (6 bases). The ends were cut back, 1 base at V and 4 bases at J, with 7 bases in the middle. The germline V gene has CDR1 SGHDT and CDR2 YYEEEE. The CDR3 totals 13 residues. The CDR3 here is CASSLSGSDTQYF. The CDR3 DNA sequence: TGTGCCAGCAGCTTGAGCGGGTCAGATACGCAGTATTTT.